Given below is one T cell receptor beta chain in context. PCR primers comprised 60 Vbeta and 13 Jbeta primers. Sequencing was performed with immunoSEQ multiplex PCR; in TCRdb, only in-frame clones are kept and a portion is missing. The sample records more than 50,000 clones, 65% to 80% being singletons. The sample belongs to a study of cytomegalovirus exposure and HLA in healthy donors. The germline V gene encodes CDR1 SEHNR and CDR2 FQNEAQ (reference sequence). V gave up 0 bases and J gave up 4 bases, with 7 bases separating them. The CDR3 consists of 15 residues. The chain recombines TRBV7-9 with TRBJ1-6; D unclear. The specimen sequenced was PBMCs. The TCR comes from a female donor in good health and CMV-seronegative. The CDR3 reads CASSLAAPYNSPLHF. DNA of the CDR3: TGTGCCAGCAGCTTAGCAGCTCCGTATAATTCACCCCTCCACTTT.